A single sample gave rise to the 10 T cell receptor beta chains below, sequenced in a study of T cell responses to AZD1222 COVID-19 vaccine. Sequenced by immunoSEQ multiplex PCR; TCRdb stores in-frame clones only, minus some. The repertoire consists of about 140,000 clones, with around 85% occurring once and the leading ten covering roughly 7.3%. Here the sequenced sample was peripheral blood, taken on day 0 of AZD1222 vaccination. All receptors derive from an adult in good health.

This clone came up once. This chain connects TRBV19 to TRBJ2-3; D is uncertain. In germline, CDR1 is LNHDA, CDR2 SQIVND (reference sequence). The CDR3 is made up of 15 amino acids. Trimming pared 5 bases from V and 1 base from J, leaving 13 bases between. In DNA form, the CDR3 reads TGTGCCAGTAGTCTGGTCTTCTTGGGCACAGATACGCAGTATTTT. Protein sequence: CASSLVFLGTDTQYF.

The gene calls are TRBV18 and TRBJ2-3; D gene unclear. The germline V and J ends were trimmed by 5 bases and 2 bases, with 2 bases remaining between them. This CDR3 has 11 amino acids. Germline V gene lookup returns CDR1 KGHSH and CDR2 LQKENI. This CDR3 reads CASSTTDTQYF. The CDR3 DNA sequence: TGTGCCAGCTCAACCACAGATACGCAGTATTTT.

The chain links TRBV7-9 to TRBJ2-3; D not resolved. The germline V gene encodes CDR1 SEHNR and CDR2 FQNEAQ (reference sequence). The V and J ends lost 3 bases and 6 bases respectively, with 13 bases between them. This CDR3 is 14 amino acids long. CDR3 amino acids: CASSFQADLDTQYF. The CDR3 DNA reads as TGTGCCAGCAGCTTCCAGGCTGATTTGGATACGCAGTATTTT.

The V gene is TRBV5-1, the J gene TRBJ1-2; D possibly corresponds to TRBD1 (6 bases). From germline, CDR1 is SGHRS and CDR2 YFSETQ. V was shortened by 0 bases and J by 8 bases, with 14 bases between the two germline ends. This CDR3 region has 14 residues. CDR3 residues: CASSLAWGADGYTF. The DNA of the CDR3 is TGCGCCAGCAGCTTGGCCTGGGGGGCAGACGGCTACACCTTC. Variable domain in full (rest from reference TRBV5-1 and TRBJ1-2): KAGVTQTPRYLIKTRGQQVTLSCSPISGHRSVSWYQQTPGQGLQFLFEYFSETQRNKGNFPGRFSGRQFSNSRSEMNVSTLELGDSALYLCASSLAWGADGYTFGSGTRLTVV.

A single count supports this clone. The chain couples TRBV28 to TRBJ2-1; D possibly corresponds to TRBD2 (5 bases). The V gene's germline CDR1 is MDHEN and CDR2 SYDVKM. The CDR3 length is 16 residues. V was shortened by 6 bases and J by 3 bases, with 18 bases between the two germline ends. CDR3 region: CASRRSGFSSYNEQFF. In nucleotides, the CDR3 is TGTGCCAGCAGACGAAGCGGATTTTCAAGCTACAATGAGCAGTTCTTC.

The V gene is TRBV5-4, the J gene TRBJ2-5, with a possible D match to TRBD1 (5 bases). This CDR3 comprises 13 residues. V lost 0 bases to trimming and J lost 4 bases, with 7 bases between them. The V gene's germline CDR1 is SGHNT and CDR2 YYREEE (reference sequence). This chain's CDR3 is CASSLGQGETQYF. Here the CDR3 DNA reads TGTGCCAGCAGCTTGGGGCAGGGAGAGACCCAGTACTTC.

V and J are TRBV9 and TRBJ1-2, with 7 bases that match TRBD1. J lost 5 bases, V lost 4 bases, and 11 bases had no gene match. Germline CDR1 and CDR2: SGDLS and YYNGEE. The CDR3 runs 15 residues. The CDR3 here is CASSPSGTERYGYTF. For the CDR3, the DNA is TGTGCCAGCAGCCCATCCGGGACAGAGAGGTATGGCTACACCTTC.

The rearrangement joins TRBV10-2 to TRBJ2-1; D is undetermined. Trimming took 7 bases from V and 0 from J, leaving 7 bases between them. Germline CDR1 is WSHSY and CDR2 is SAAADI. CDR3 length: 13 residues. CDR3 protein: CASMVSSYNEQFF. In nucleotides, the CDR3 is TGCGCCAGCATGGTGAGCTCCTACAATGAGCAGTTCTTC.

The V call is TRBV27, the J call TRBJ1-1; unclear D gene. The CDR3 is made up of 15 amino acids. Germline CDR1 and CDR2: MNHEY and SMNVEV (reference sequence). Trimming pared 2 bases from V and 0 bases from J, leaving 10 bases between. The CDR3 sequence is CASSLHAMMNTEAFF. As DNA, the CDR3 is TGTGCCAGCAGTTTACACGCAATGATGAACACTGAAGCTTTCTTT.

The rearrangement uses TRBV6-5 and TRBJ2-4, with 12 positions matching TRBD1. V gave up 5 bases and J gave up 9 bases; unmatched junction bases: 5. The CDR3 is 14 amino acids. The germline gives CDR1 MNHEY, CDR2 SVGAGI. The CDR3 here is CASSRDRGQSIQYF. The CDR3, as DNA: TGTGCCAGCAGTAGGGACAGGGGGCAGTCCATTCAGTACTTC.